This TCR beta chain was captured by sequencing in a study of shared clonotypes between healthy human individuals. In the case of this clone: The target antigen is unknown.

Trimming pared 0 bases from V and 10 bases from J, leaving 16 bases between. CDR1 SGDLS and CDR2 YYNGEE come from the germline V gene. The length of the CDR3 is 14 residues. Study results and limitations: It was anticipated that sequencing depth would influence how many clonotypes donors shared. The study found lower generation probabilities in non-shared clonotypes than in those shared by all four donors.

Genomic DNA of each subset was evenly split across several immunoSEQ plates. When replicate PCRs were run on sorted subsets, they used around 0.2 ug DNA, tens of thousands of T cell genomes. The table came from immunoSEQ multiplex PCR; TCRdb's copy has only in-frame clones and leaves some out. This table has roughly 2,500,000 clones, over 85% appearing once. The rearrangement uses TRBV9 and TRBJ2-5, with D perhaps TRBD2 (6 bases). This clonotype was obtained from a young man in good health. Some clones in this sample may be carry-over from other donors' samples. The sequenced sample consisted of naive CD4+ T cells from PBMCs. Subset: CD45RA+ positively selected. The CDR3 DNA sequence: TGTGCCAGCAGCGTAGATACGGGACTTCAAGTCCAGTACTTC. Its protein product is CASSVDTGLQVQYF.